A selection of T cell receptor beta chains follows, all from one sample in a study of cytomegalovirus exposure and HLA in healthy donors. Using immunoSEQ multiplex PCR, the repertoire was profiled, and TCRdb retains in-frame clones only, with some absent. The data show around 150,000 clones, roughly 75% seen once. Specimen: PBMCs. Receptors were obtained from a woman between 40 and 55 years old in good health and CMV-seropositive. Each CDR3 is given with its conserved first and last residue. D genes are given only for firm matches. Rows give clone size only sometimes, using once, few, many, or a class for an expanded clone.

TRBD1,.,TRBV28,TRBJ1-4,CASYRRVTGGNEKLFF,TGTGCCAGTTACCGACGTGTGACAGGGGGAAACGAAAAACTGTTTTTT
.,.,TRBV29-1,TRBJ2-1,CSAQRGESSYNEQFF,TGCAGCGCCCAACGGGGAGAGAGCTCCTACAATGAGCAGTTCTTC
.,.,TRBV5-1,TRBJ2-1,CASSLVADEQFF,TGCGCCAGCAGCTTGGTCGCAGATGAGCAGTTCTTC
.,.,TRBV4-1,TRBJ2-3,CASSQPGAGADTQYF,TGCGCCAGCAGCCAACCGGGGGCGGGGGCAGATACGCAGTATTTT
TRBD2,.,TRBV25-1,TRBJ2-1,CASSEFSGRANEQFF,TGTGCCAGCAGTGAATTTAGCGGGAGGGCCAATGAGCAGTTCTTC
TRBD1,.,TRBV2,TRBJ1-6,CASSVTGVDSPLHF,TGTGCCAGCAGCGTTACAGGGGTAGATTCACCCCTCCACTTT
TRBD1,.,TRBV10-3,TRBJ1-1,CAISVGNTGVGTEAFF,TGTGCCATCAGTGTAGGTAATACAGGGGTAGGCACTGAAGCTTTCTTT
TRBD1,.,TRBV18,TRBJ1-4,CASSPPQGSNEKLFF,TGTGCCAGCTCACCACCACAGGGGTCTAATGAAAAACTGTTTTTT
.,.,TRBV19,TRBJ2-3,CASREYSMGPTDTQYF,TGTGCCAGCCGGGAATACTCCATGGGTCCCACAGATACGCAGTATTTT
.,.,TRBV2,TRBJ1-5,CASRSQGRGNQPQHF,TGTGCCAGCCGATCACAGGGTCGAGGGAATCAGCCCCAGCATTTT
.,.,TRBV27,TRBJ2-7,CASNSHVGSPTYEQYF,TGTGCCAGCAACTCCCATGTGGGCAGCCCCACCTACGAGCAGTACTTC
TRBD1,.,TRBV5-1,TRBJ2-1,CASSVDRDEQFF,TGCGCCAGCAGCGTTGACAGGGATGAGCAGTTCTTC
TRBD2,.,TRBV10-3,TRBJ2-7,CAIWDGRSSYEQYF,TGTGCCATCTGGGACGGGAGGAGCTCCTACGAGCAGTACTTC
.,.,TRBV28,TRBJ1-3,CASSLHSGNTIYF,TGTGCCAGCAGTTTACACTCTGGAAACACCATATATTTT
TRBD1,.,TRBV5-1,TRBJ2-7,CASSLGGEGANPGQGNYEQYF,TGCGCCAGCAGCTTGGGGGGGGAGGGAGCAAATCCGGGACAGGGAAACTACGAGCAGTACTTC
.,.,TRBV7-2,TRBJ2-4,CASGGAKNIQYF,TGTGCCAGCGGGGGGGCCAAAAACATTCAGTACTTC
.,few,TRBV23-1,TRBJ1-2,CASSPLDRTYGYTF,TGCGCCAGCAGTCCACTAGACAGGACTTATGGCTACACCTTC
.,.,TRBV28,TRBJ2-5,CASSLRTETETQYF,TGTGCCAGCAGTTTAAGGACAGAAACAGAGACCCAGTACTTC
TRBD1,.,TRBV2,TRBJ2-3,CASSLQGAKIPDTQYF,TGTGCCAGCAGTTTACAGGGGGCGAAGATACCCGATACGCAGTATTTT
.,.,TRBV4-2,TRBJ2-3,CASSQDLGLWEASTDTQYF,TGTGCCAGCAGCCAAGATTTGGGGCTATGGGAGGCTAGCACAGATACGCAGTATTTT
.,few,TRBV27,TRBJ1-5,CASTSREGGAPQHF,TGTGCCAGCACGTCTCGGGAGGGAGGAGCGCCCCAGCATTTT
TRBD2,.,TRBV2,TRBJ2-1,CASLLAGGHNEQFF,TGTGCCAGCTTACTAGCGGGAGGCCACAATGAGCAGTTCTTC
TRBD2,.,TRBV10-3,TRBJ2-1,CAIRLAGGSSPYNEQFF,TGTGCCATCAGGCTAGCGGGAGGAAGTAGCCCCTACAATGAGCAGTTCTTC
TRBD1,.,TRBV7-9,TRBJ1-3,CASRSTGGRNYSGNTIYF,TGTGCCAGCAGGTCGACAGGGGGCCGAAATTACTCTGGAAACACCATATATTTT
.,.,TRBV10-2,TRBJ1-2,CASSESRTNYGYTF,TGCGCCAGCAGTGAGTCTAGGACAAACTATGGCTACACCTTC
TRBD1,.,TRBV5-1,TRBJ2-7,CASSGGTGGEQYF,TGCGCCAGCAGCGGGGGGACAGGCGGTGAGCAGTACTTC
TRBD2,many,TRBV2,TRBJ2-7,CASTGASGAYEQYF,TGTGCCAGCACTGGGGCTAGCGGAGCCTACGAGCAGTACTTC
.,.,TRBV28,TRBJ1-3,CASSSYAGSGNTIYF,TGTGCCAGCAGTTCATACGCGGGCTCTGGAAACACCATATATTTT
TRBD2,.,TRBV4-1,TRBJ2-2,CASSQDSSGRVTGELFF,TGCGCCAGCAGCCAAGATAGTAGCGGGAGGGTCACCGGGGAGCTGTTTTTT
.,few,TRBV7-6,TRBJ1-3,CASSIDGRNTIYF,TGTGCCAGCAGCATAGACGGTAGAAACACCATATATTTT
TRBD1,.,TRBV11-2,TRBJ2-2,CASSLGTGGAGELFF,TGTGCCAGCAGTTTAGGGACAGGGGGAGCCGGGGAGCTGTTTTTT
.,.,TRBV19,TRBJ1-1,CASSAPPGLNTEAFF,TGTGCCAGTAGTGCCCCCCCAGGCTTGAACACTGAAGCTTTCTTT
.,.,TRBV30,TRBJ1-1,CAWSVLGANTEAFF,TGTGCCTGGAGTGTACTTGGGGCGAACACTGAAGCTTTCTTT
.,.,TRBV4-2,TRBJ2-7,CASSQEDRESYEQYF,TGTGCCAGCAGCCAAGAGGACCGGGAGTCATACGAGCAGTACTTC
.,.,TRBV5-5,TRBJ1-1,CASSRGGSNTEAFF,TGTGCCAGCAGCCGGGGGGGCTCCAACACTGAAGCTTTCTTT
TRBD2,.,TRBV5-4,TRBJ2-5,CASSLGLAEQETQYF,TGTGCCAGCAGCTTGGGTCTAGCGGAACAAGAGACCCAGTACTTC
TRBD2,.,TRBV7-2,TRBJ2-7,CASSHRGLSYEQYF,TGTGCCAGCAGCCACCGGGGACTATCCTACGAGCAGTACTTC
TRBD2,.,TRBV7-2,TRBJ2-7,CASSLRTGTSVREQYF,TGTGCCAGCAGCTTGCGCACCGGGACTAGCGTGCGGGAGCAGTACTTC
.,few,TRBV7-3,TRBJ1-1,CASSVTGGTEAFF,TGTGCCAGCAGCGTAACGGGGGGCACTGAAGCTTTCTTT
TRBD1,.,TRBV5-1,TRBJ1-1,CASSDQGGNTEAFF,TGCGCCAGCAGCGACCAGGGGGGGAACACTGAAGCTTTCTTT
.,.,TRBV19,TRBJ1-1,CASSTQVLMNTEAFF,TGTGCCAGTAGTACTCAGGTCCTCATGAACACTGAAGCTTTCTTT
TRBD1,.,TRBV29-1,TRBJ2-7,CSVGSGQGYEQYF,TGCAGCGTGGGCTCCGGACAGGGCTACGAGCAGTACTTC
.,few,TRBV25-1,TRBJ2-5,CASSGPGLSTGTQYF,TGTGCCAGCAGTGGTCCGGGACTTTCGACCGGGACCCAGTACTTC
TRBD1,.,TRBV18,TRBJ1-1,CASSLGTGVIEAFF,TGTGCCAGCTCCCTTGGGACAGGGGTCATTGAAGCTTTCTTT
TRBD1,.,TRBV6-6,TRBJ1-1,CASRTGGAAEAFF,TGTGCCAGCAGAACAGGGGGTGCCGCTGAAGCTTTCTTT
.,.,TRBV5-5,TRBJ2-2,CASREVVGAATGELFF,TGTGCCAGCAGAGAGGTAGTGGGGGCAGCCACCGGGGAGCTGTTTTTT
.,.,TRBV28,TRBJ1-5,CASSSNNQPQHF,TGTGCCAGCAGTTCCAACAATCAGCCCCAGCATTTT
.,few,TRBV28,TRBJ1-1,CASSVPGASEAFF,TGTGCCAGCAGTGTACCGGGAGCCTCTGAAGCTTTCTTT
.,.,TRBV10-3,TRBJ2-1,CAISELAGDTYNEQFF,TGTGCCATCAGTGAGTTGGCCGGGGACACCTACAATGAGCAGTTCTTC
TRBD2,.,TRBV29-1,TRBJ2-7,CSVTTSGTGSEQYF,TGCAGCGTCACGACTAGCGGGACGGGGTCCGAGCAGTACTTC
.,.,TRBV7-2,TRBJ1-5,CASSGDNNQPQHF,TGTGCCAGCTCCGGGGACAACAATCAGCCCCAGCATTTT
TRBD1,.,TRBV18,TRBJ1-2,CASSPLGTGNYGYTF,TGTGCCAGCTCACCATTGGGGACAGGGAACTATGGCTACACCTTC
.,.,TRBV2,TRBJ2-7,CASGAGAYEQYF,TGTGCCAGCGGGGCAGGGGCCTACGAGCAGTACTTC
.,.,TRBV20-1,TRBJ1-2,CSAPSRDYTF,TGCAGTGCACCGTCCAGGGACTACACCTTC